Following are 30 T cell receptor beta chains from one sample sequenced in a study of T-cell memory formation after mild COVID-19. TCRdb reanalysed the 5' RACE reads using MiXCR and keeps one entry per CDR3 protein. The sample holds about 560,000 distinct CDR3 sequences, 20% to 25% seen once. Sequencing was performed on PBMCs or a T cell subset sorted from them (not recorded which). Every receptor here comes from an adult woman who had mild COVID-19 (a few samples of this study predate the infection). Cell type and time point are not known.

The J gene is TRBJ2-1, the V gene TRBV6-5; tentative D call: TRBD1 (5 bases). The CDR3 covers 14 residues. From germline, CDR1 is MNHEY and CDR2 SVGAGI. The V end was cut by 7 bases, the J end by 7 bases, with 17 bases between. Here the CDR3 reads CASTPSGAWNEQFF. CDR3 nucleotide sequence: TGTGCCAGCACCCCGAGTGGGGCCTGGAATGAGCAGTTCTTC.

The chain carries TRBV7-9 and TRBJ1-4, with D perhaps matching TRBD1 (6 bases). The V end lost 7 bases, the J end lost 9 bases, and 18 bases lay between the germline ends. This CDR3 has 14 residues. Looked up from germline, CDR1 is SEHNR and CDR2 is FQNEAQ (reference sequence). CDR3: CASKWDGDNQKLFF. The CDR3 DNA reads TGTGCCAGCAAATGGGATGGGGACAACCAAAAACTGTTTTTT. The full variable domain, its missing parts supplied by reference TRBV7-9 and TRBJ1-4, is DTGVSQNPRHKITKRGQNVTFRCDPISEHNRLYWYRQTLGQGPEFLTYFQNEAQLEKSRLLSDRFSAERPKGSFSTLEIQRTEQGDSAMYLCASKWDGDNQKLFFGSGTQLSVL.

V gene TRBV12-5 combines with J gene TRBJ1-2, with 7 positions matching TRBD1. There are 14 residues in the CDR3. In germline, CDR1 is LGHNT, CDR2 FRNRAP. With 7 bases clipped from V and 1 base from J, the junction kept 6 bases outside the gene matches. DNA of the CDR3: TGTGCTAGTGCTAAGACAGGGCTTAACTATGGCTACACCTTC. Protein product: CASAKTGLNYGYTF.

The sample holds many counts of this clonotype. A much larger clone differs by one base, so this may be a read error. This chain connects TRBV11-1 to TRBJ2-2; TRBD2 matches 8 bases. This CDR3 spans 15 amino acids. After removal of 3 bases from V and 1 base from J, the junction contained 1 base not matched to a gene. Germline loops: CDR1 SGHAT, CDR2 FQDESV (reference sequence). The CDR3 protein is CASSFAGGNTGELFF. The CDR3 nucleotides are TGTGCCAGCAGCTTCGCGGGAGGGAACACCGGGGAGCTGTTTTTT.

This clonotype has more than one count but fewer than ten. The chain uses TRBV3-1 and TRBJ1-1; 7 nucleotides agree with TRBD1. Germline-derived CDR1 and CDR2 are LGHDT and YNNKEL (reference sequence). There are 11 residues in the CDR3. V shed 8 bases, J shed 11 bases, and the junction held 8 bases outside the gene matches. The CDR3 DNA reads TGTGCCAGCCAACAGGGGAGGTATGCTTTCTTT. It translates to CASQQGRYAFF.

In nucleotides, the CDR3 is TGTGCCAGCAGTTACCTCCCTAGAGTGGGGGGCACCAATGAGCAGTTCTTC. Translation gives CASSYLPRVGGTNEQFF. This chain uses TRBV6-5 with TRBJ2-1; D may correspond to TRBD1 or TRBD2 (6 bases each). Germline CDR1 reads MNHEY; CDR2 reads SVGAGI. V dropped 2 bases and J dropped 6 bases, with 20 bases sitting between them. CDR3 size: 17 residues.

The CDR3 here is CASSFGDRGRAEQFF. The CDR3 DNA is TGTGCCAGCAGTTTTGGGGACAGGGGTCGAGCCGAGCAGTTCTTC. The V gene is TRBV12-3 or TRBV12-4, the J gene TRBJ2-1; TRBD1 agrees at 10 bases. The V gene end was trimmed by 3 bases and the J gene end by 10 bases; junction bases not matched to a gene: 9. The CDR3 is 15 residues long.

The rearrangement uses TRBV4-2 and TRBJ2-1, with a weak D call TRBD2 (5 bases). V lost 0 bases to trimming and J lost 9 bases, with 12 bases between them. CDR1 is LGHNA, CDR2 YNFKEQ, per germline. The CDR3 has 14 amino acids. The CDR3 here is CASSQDRGTSEQFF. CDR3 DNA sequence: TGTGCCAGCAGCCAAGATCGGGGTACGAGTGAGCAGTTCTTC.

This clonotype was observed a few times. The DNA for the CDR3 is TGCGCCAGCAGCTGGGGAGACACCGATCCCGGGGAGCTGTTTTTT. Amino acid sequence: CASSWGDTDPGELFF. This chain joins TRBV5-1 and TRBJ2-2; weak D call: TRBD2 (5 bases). The germline V and J ends were trimmed by 3 bases and 6 bases, with 15 bases remaining between them. The V gene's germline CDR1 is SGHRS and CDR2 YFSETQ. The CDR3 runs to 15 residues.

The chain recombines TRBV29-1 with TRBJ2-2; 11 nucleotides match TRBD2. V lost 6 bases and J lost 4; bases outside the gene matches: 7. The CDR3 covers 15 residues. Germline CDR1 SQVTM, CDR2 ANQGSEA. In DNA, the CDR3 is TGCAGCGTCGGCGAGGGGACTAGCGGCACCGGGGAGCTGTTTTTT. Encoded protein: CSVGEGTSGTGELFF.

This chain links TRBV24-1 with TRBJ1-2; 9 bases agree with TRBD1. Germline V gene lookup returns CDR1 KGHDR and CDR2 SFDVKD. This CDR3 has 14 residues. The ends lost 6 bases at V and 3 bases at J; junction bases unmatched: 4. The CDR3 sequence: CATSKTGGDYGYTF. The CDR3 region has the DNA TGTGCCACCAGTAAAACAGGGGGCGACTATGGCTACACCTTC.

The chain joins TRBV24-1 to TRBJ1-2; D not certain. The V and J ends lost 2 bases and 4 bases respectively, with 10 bases between them. The CDR3 sequence is 14 residues long. Looked up from germline, CDR1 is KGHDR and CDR2 is SFDVKD. The CDR3 bases are TGTGCCACCAGTGATTCCCCGGTCATCTATGGCTACACCTTC. Translated, it gives CATSDSPVIYGYTF.

This rearrangement joins TRBV11-2 to TRBJ2-1, with D perhaps matching TRBD2 (6 bases). Germline V gene lookup returns CDR1 SGHAT and CDR2 FQNNGV. V was trimmed by 1 base and J by 0 bases, leaving 13 bases between them. There are 17 residues in the CDR3. The CDR3 sequence is CASSLGSVGSSYNEQFF. Written as DNA, the CDR3 is TGTGCCAGCAGCTTAGGAAGTGTCGGGAGCTCCTACAATGAGCAGTTCTTC.

The chain employs TRBV9 and TRBJ2-1; TRBD2 matches 10 bases. With 1 base clipped from V and 15 bases from J, the junction kept 4 bases outside the gene matches. Per germline, CDR1 SGDLS and CDR2 YYNGEE. The CDR3 is 12 amino acids. CDR3 loop: CASSVSGLALFF. CDR3 DNA sequence: TGTGCCAGCAGCGTATCGGGACTAGCGCTGTTCTTC.

A few counts support this clonotype. The chain uses TRBV2 and TRBJ2-5; D not certain. The CDR3 is 13 amino acids. Germline CDR1 reads SNHLY; CDR2 reads FYNNEI. Trimming left V 6 bases short and J 1 base short, with 9 bases between. The CDR3 region has the DNA TGTGCCAGCAGACTGACCCTCCAAGAGACCCAGTACTTC. It yields the protein CASRLTLQETQYF.

The chain carries TRBV6-5 and TRBJ2-2, with D possibly being TRBD1 (5 bases). Trimming took off 8 bases at V and 4 bases at J, with 14 bases between the two ends. This CDR3 region has 14 residues. CDR1 is MNHEY, CDR2 SVGAGI, per germline. The CDR3 here is CASGPGSLTGELFF. The CDR3 DNA sequence: TGTGCCAGCGGTCCAGGGTCACTCACCGGGGAGCTGTTTTTT.

This clonotype was detected a few times. The chain combines TRBV7-2 with TRBJ2-5, with D uncertain. Trimming took 6 bases from V and 1 from J, leaving 9 bases between them. Per the germline V gene, CDR1 is SGHTA and CDR2 is FQGNSA. This CDR3 has 13 amino acids. The CDR3 DNA reads as TGTGCCAGCAGGACACTTGTCCAAGAGACCCAGTACTTC. This translates into CASRTLVQETQYF.

This clonotype showed up just a few times. The rearrangement joins TRBV12-3 or TRBV12-4 to TRBJ1-1; D remains unclear. The CDR3 covers 12 residues. V was clipped by 7 bases and J by 7 bases, with 13 bases between them. The DNA for the CDR3 is TGTGCCAGCACCCTTGGTCGCTATGAAGCTTTCTTT. Its protein product is CASTLGRYEAFF.

The rearrangement uses TRBV6-6 and TRBJ2-1, with 7 bases lining up with TRBD2. J lost 0 bases, V lost 10 bases, and 3 bases had no gene match. Germline lookup yields CDR1 MNHNY and CDR2 SVGAGI (reference sequence). The CDR3 consists of 13 residues. The CDR3 is CATRTSSYNEQFF. In nucleotides, the CDR3 is TGTGCCACCCGGACTAGCTCCTACAATGAGCAGTTCTTC.

The genes are TRBV12-5 and TRBJ2-3; possibly TRBD2 for D (5 bases). This CDR3 comprises 15 residues. CDR1 is LGHNT, CDR2 FRNRAP, per germline. V was shortened by 6 bases and J by 8 bases, with 21 bases between the two germline ends. As DNA, the CDR3 is TGTGCTAGTGGATCAGACGAGGCGGGTTTTCGTACGCAGTATTTT. Protein: CASGSDEAGFRTQYF. Together with reference TRBV12-5 and TRBJ2-3, the CDR3 gives the full variable domain: DARVTQTPRHKVTEMGQEVTMRCQPILGHNTVFWYRQTMMQGLELLAYFRNRAPLDDSGMPKDRFSAEMPDATLATLKIQPSEPRDSAVYFCASGSDEAGFRTQYFGPGTRLTVL.

The chain carries TRBV6-6 and TRBJ2-5; 8 nucleotides match TRBD2. The V and J ends lost 7 bases and 5 bases, in that order; junction bases with no gene match: 12. The germline CDR1 and CDR2 sequences are MNHNY and SVGAGI (reference sequence). The length of the CDR3 is 15 residues. This CDR3 reads CASKTGGLETETQYF. For the CDR3, the DNA is TGTGCCAGCAAGACTGGGGGACTAGAGACGGAGACCCAGTACTTC.

The gene calls are TRBV29-1 and TRBJ1-1; D is undetermined. The ends were cut back, 3 bases at V and 2 bases at J, with 7 bases in the middle. The CDR3 length is 12 residues. Germline V lookup: CDR1 SQVTM, CDR2 ANQGSEA. The CDR3 nucleotides read TGCAGCGTTGACAGCAGAAACACTGAAGCTTTCTTT. This translates into CSVDSRNTEAFF.

The chain has TRBV7-8 and TRBJ1-1; possibly TRBD1 for D (5 bases). V lost 4 bases and J lost 5, with 17 bases in between. The CDR3 loop spans 15 amino acids. CDR1 is SGHVS, CDR2 FQNEAQ, per germline. The CDR3 reads CASSSLGGIRTEAFF. The CDR3 bases are TGTGCCAGCAGCTCCTTGGGGGGGATAAGGACTGAAGCTTTCTTT.

This clonotype appeared many times. The V and J genes are TRBV12-3 or TRBV12-4 and TRBJ2-7, with no clear D. Trimming removed 4 bases from V and 1 base from J, with 11 bases in between. The CDR3 spans 14 residues. CDR3 amino acids: CASSSTDGSYEQYF. The DNA of the CDR3 is TGTGCCAGCAGTTCCACGGACGGTTCCTACGAGCAGTACTTC.

The V and J genes are TRBV27 and TRBJ1-3; D is unclear. Germline V gene lookup returns CDR1 MNHEY and CDR2 SMNVEV (reference sequence). The CDR3 has 15 amino acids. V lost 6 bases and J lost 4, with 16 bases in between. CDR3 in amino acids: CASRPAQAFGNTIYF. CDR3 bases: TGTGCCAGCAGACCCGCCCAGGCCTTCGGAAACACCATATATTTT.

This clonotype has more than one count but fewer than ten. This rearrangement joins TRBV30 to TRBJ2-6; TRBD2 is a possible D gene (5 bases). The ends were cut back, 5 bases at V and 1 base at J, with 18 bases in the middle. Germline V CDR1 and CDR2: GTSNPN, SVGIG (reference sequence). The CDR3 spans 17 residues. The DNA of the CDR3 is TGTGCCTGGGGCGAGTCATATAGCGCGTCTGGGGCCAACGTCCTGACTTTC. As protein: CAWGESYSASGANVLTF.

This clonotype was counted only a few times. The gene calls are TRBV7-2 and TRBJ2-4; no reliable D call. The V and J ends lost 5 bases and 0 bases respectively, with 11 bases between them. The CDR3 spans 15 residues. Germline CDR1 SGHTA, CDR2 FQGNSA. The DNA for the CDR3 is TGTGCCAGCAGCCTAGTCCTTAGAGCCAAAAACATTCAGTACTTC. This translates into CASSLVLRAKNIQYF.

This clonotype was counted many times. The chain carries TRBV4-3 and TRBJ2-1, with 13 bases aligning to TRBD2. The V segment lost 0 bases and the J segment 8 bases; nucleotides outside the gene matches: 10. The CDR3 runs 18 residues. Per germline, CDR1 LGHNA and CDR2 YSLEER. The CDR3 DNA sequence: TGCGCCAGCAGCCAAGATCATCCAGGGACTAGCGGGATCGATGAGCAGTTCTTC. This codes for CASSQDHPGTSGIDEQFF.

This clonotype has at least ten counts. This CDR3 is CASSRTSGSADTQYF. The CDR3 region has the DNA TGTGCCAGCAGCCGGACTAGCGGGAGTGCAGATACGCAGTATTTT. The rearrangement joins TRBV7-2 to TRBJ2-3, with 13 bases identical to TRBD2. The junction had 3 bases not matched to a gene; V was cut back by 5 bases and J by 4 bases. Germline V lookup: CDR1 SGHTA, CDR2 FQGNSA. This CDR3 contains 15 residues.

This chain joins TRBV7-6 and TRBJ2-3; 8 nucleotides line up with TRBD2. The V and J ends lost 5 bases and 3 bases, in that order; junction bases with no gene match: 10. The length of the CDR3 is 16 residues. CDR1 and CDR2 (germline): SGHVS, FNYEAQ. CDR3 sequence reads: CASSIGGALVTDTQYF. CDR3 bases: TGTGCCAGCAGCATCGGGGGGGCCTTAGTAACAGATACGCAGTATTTT.